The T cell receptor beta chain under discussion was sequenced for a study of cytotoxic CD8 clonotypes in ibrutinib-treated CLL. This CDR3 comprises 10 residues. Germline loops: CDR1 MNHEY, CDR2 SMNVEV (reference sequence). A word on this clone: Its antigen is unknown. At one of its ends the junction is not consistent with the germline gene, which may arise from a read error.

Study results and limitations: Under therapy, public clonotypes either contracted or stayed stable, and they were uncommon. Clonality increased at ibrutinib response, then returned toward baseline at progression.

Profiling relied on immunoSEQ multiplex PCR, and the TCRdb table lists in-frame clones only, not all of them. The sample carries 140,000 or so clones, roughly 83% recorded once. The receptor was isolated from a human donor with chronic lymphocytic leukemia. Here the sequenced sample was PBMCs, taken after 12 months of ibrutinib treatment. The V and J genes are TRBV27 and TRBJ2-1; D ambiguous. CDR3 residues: CASSQFSPIF. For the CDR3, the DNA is TGTGCCAGCAGCCAATTTTCACCCATCTTC.